This passage covers 8 T cell receptor beta chains from one sample sequenced in a study of vaccination effects on CD4 cells after COVID-19. The antigens these receptors bind are not known. Here immunoSEQ multiplex PCR was the method, and the copy in TCRdb shows in-frame clones only, minus some. Among roughly 59,000 clones listed, around 78% were seen once. Ahead of sequencing, the ViraFEST assay grew antigen-specific CD4+ T cells using viral peptide pools. Investigators separated out CD4+ T cells once approximately 11 days of culture had passed. Vaccination of participants consisted of two doses of either the BNT162b2 or mRNA-1273 vaccine. Sample: CD4+ T cells from PBMCs cultured with HCoV-OC43 spike peptides, taken after COVID-19 vaccination. Noted subset: HCoV-OC43 spike overlapping peptide pool stimulation. The receptors stem from a human donor who received a COVID-19 vaccine.

This chain uses TRBV9 with TRBJ2-5; 7 positions match TRBD1. V shed 2 bases, J shed 4 bases, and the junction held 8 bases outside the gene matches. Germline CDR1 SGDLS, CDR2 YYNGEE. The CDR3 loop spans 15 amino acids. CDR3 sequence (DNA): TGTGCCAGCAGCGTCCAGGGGGTTTTATCAGAGACCCAGTACTTC. Amino acids: CASSVQGVLSETQYF. Drawing the rest from reference TRBV9 and TRBJ2-5, the complete variable domain is DSGVTQTPKHLITATGQRVTLRCSPRSGDLSVYWYQQSLDQGLQFLIQYYNGEERAKGNILERFSAQQFPDLHSELNLSSLELGDSALYFCASSVQGVLSETQYFGPGTRLLVL.

The V and J genes are TRBV5-8 and TRBJ2-1, with 7 bases identical to TRBD1. From germline, CDR1 is SGHTS and CDR2 YDEGEE. V dropped 7 bases and J dropped 10; count of bases not matched to a gene: 8. This CDR3 is built from 12 residues. The CDR3 DNA reads TGTGCCAGCCCTTCAACAGGGGACGAGCAGTTCTTC. Residues: CASPSTGDEQFF.

This chain connects TRBV28 to TRBJ2-7; D might be TRBD1 or TRBD2, each matching 6 bases. The V and J ends lost 7 bases and 9 bases respectively, with 16 bases between them. Germline V gene sequence: CDR1 MDHEN, CDR2 SYDVKM. This CDR3 region has 12 residues. The CDR3: CASTAGWGPQYV. The CDR3 DNA reads TGTGCCAGCACCGCGGGATGGGGGCCGCAGTACGTC.

The gene calls are TRBV18 and TRBJ1-1; tentative D call: TRBD1 (6 bases). Deletions cut 1 base from V and 1 base from J, with 10 bases between. This CDR3 region has 15 residues. From germline, CDR1 is KGHSH and CDR2 LQKENI. For the CDR3, the DNA is TGTGCCAGCTCACCACTACAGGGAGGGAACACTGAAGCTTTCTTT. Translated: CASSPLQGGNTEAFF.

This chain joins TRBV4-3 and TRBJ2-5, with D uncertain. Looked up from germline, CDR1 is LGHNA and CDR2 is YSLEER. The V end lost 0 bases, the J end lost 7 bases, and 18 bases lay between the germline ends. The CDR3 length is 16 residues. As DNA, the CDR3 is TGCGCCAGCAGCCAAGATTGGCGGCTAGGCCGCGGGACCCAGTACTTC. It is translated as CASSQDWRLGRGTQYF.

The chain combines TRBV9 with TRBJ1-1, with D hard to call. The CDR3 is 14 amino acids. Trimming took 0 bases from V and 2 from J, leaving 8 bases between them. CDR1 is SGDLS and CDR2 is YYNGEE in the germline V gene. Written as DNA, the CDR3 is TGTGCCAGCAGCGTAGGGTCTCTAAACACTGAAGCTTTCTTT. Encoded protein: CASSVGSLNTEAFF.

This chain uses TRBV7-6 with TRBJ2-6; unclear D gene. Trimming removed 5 bases from V and 0 bases from J, with 8 bases in between. Germline CDR1 SGHVS, CDR2 FNYEAQ. The CDR3 extends over 15 amino acids. CDR3 sequence reads: CASSQQPSGANVLTF. As DNA, the CDR3 is TGTGCCAGCAGCCAACAGCCCTCTGGGGCCAACGTCCTGACTTTC.

This chain connects TRBV7-2 to TRBJ2-2; 9 nucleotides match TRBD1. CDR1 and CDR2 (germline): SGHTA, FQGNSA. With 2 bases clipped from V and 1 base from J, the junction kept 11 bases outside the gene matches. This CDR3 has 19 residues. The CDR3 loop is CASSLISGMGQGNTGELFF. CDR3 bases: TGTGCCAGCAGCTTAATAAGTGGGATGGGACAGGGGAACACCGGGGAGCTGTTTTTT.